This note documents a single T cell receptor (beta chain) sequence. TCRdb keeps only in-frame clones here, not all; method: immunoSEQ multiplex PCR. The sample lists hundreds of thousands of clones, about 87% occurring once. Looked up from germline, CDR1 is MDHEN and CDR2 is SYDVKM. The CDR3 covers 15 residues. The V end lost 4 bases, the J end lost 6 bases, and 18 bases lay between the germline ends. The data are from a study of shared T cell receptors in the human thymus. This sample was also put to use in a study of human thymus T cells. That publication notes: The thymus tissue came from resections taken during corrective heart surgery. Gene usage for V and J segments appeared biased in thymic and blood repertoires.

Specimen: thymocytes. The V and J genes are TRBV28 and TRBJ2-5; D gene ambiguous. The clonotype was recovered from a boy under two years old with a congenital heart defect. CDR3 DNA: TGTGCCAGCAGTTCCCGTCAGGCCCCTGTGAAGACCCAGTACTTC. Amino acid sequence: CASSSRQAPVKTQYF. The full variable domain, its missing parts supplied by reference TRBV28 and TRBJ2-5, is DVKVTQSSRYLVKRTGEKVFLECVQDMDHENMFWYRQDPGLGLRLIYFSYDVKMKEKGDIPEGYSVSREKKERFSLILESASTNQTSMYLCASSSRQAPVKTQYFGPGTRLLVL.